A single sample gave rise to the 13 T cell receptor gamma chains below, sequenced in a study of gamma-delta chains in newborns, infants, children. TCRdb made new clone calls on the reads using CATT. The table has thousands of gamma-chain clones, more than 35% seen once. The specimen was blood. These receptors all stem from a child who was a newborn, infant or young child, either healthy, febrile or measles-vaccinated (not recorded which).

There is no J gene call, but TRGV2 is given as the V gene. This CDR3 has 11 residues. Germline CDR1 is EGSNGY and CDR2 is YDSYNSKV. CDR3 DNA sequence: TGTGCCACCTGGGACGGGCCTCGCTTGGTCTTT. Translated, it gives CATWDGPRLVF.

This clone was counted a few times. Other DNA sequences within the sample encode an identical CDR3. The chain joins TRGV2 to TRGJ1 or TRGJ2. The J gene, left out of TCRdb, was set here by checking the DNA against germline. Germline V lookup: CDR1 EGSNGY, CDR2 YDSYNSKV. CDR3 size: 13 residues. The J segment lost 1 base and the V segment lost 0 bases, leaving 0 bases of the junction unmatched. The CDR3 nucleotides read TGTGCCACCTGGGACGGGAATTATTATAAGAAACTCTTT. Protein: CATWDGNYYKKLF.

The chain recombines TRGV5 with TRGJ1 or TRGJ2. TCRdb supplies no J gene; here it was assigned by aligning the nucleotide sequence to germline. The CDR3 contains 13 residues. Germline CDR1 reads VINAFY; CDR2 reads YDVSNSKD. The junction had 6 bases not matched to a gene; V was cut back by 1 base and J by 6 bases. The DNA of the CDR3 is TGTGCCACCTGGGACAGAGGGTTTTATAAGAAACTCTTT. Amino acids: CATWDRGFYKKLF.

The chain links TRGV5 to TRGJ1 or TRGJ2. As TCRdb names no J gene, one was assigned here on the basis of a DNA match to germline. Germline CDR1 is VINAFY and CDR2 is YDVSNSKD. The CDR3 length is 14 residues. The V and J ends lost 0 bases and 0 bases, in that order; junction bases with no gene match: 2. CDR3 amino acids: CATWDRVNYYKKLF. Here the CDR3 DNA reads TGTGCCACCTGGGACAGGGTGAATTATTATAAGAAACTCTTT.

A remark on this clone: A single base separates this from a much larger clone, so it may be a read error. Here the V gene is TRGV5, but the J gene went uncalled. Germline CDR1 is VINAFY and CDR2 is YDVSNSKD. The CDR3 loop spans 12 amino acids. The CDR3 DNA follows: TGTGCCACCTGGGACAGGCTGCGTAAGGAACTCTTT. Translation: CATWDRLRKELF.

In this sample, this clone turned up a few times. The chain joins TRGV3 to TRGJ1 or TRGJ2. Since TCRdb gives no J gene, matching the DNA to germline was used here to assign it. V dropped 3 bases and J dropped 4; count of bases not matched to a gene: 3. Germline CDR1 reads VTNTFY; CDR2 reads YDVSTARD (reference sequence). CDR3 length: 12 amino acids. The CDR3 DNA follows: TGTGCCACCTGGGACCAGTATTATAAGAAACTCTTT. It encodes CATWDQYYKKLF.

The CDR3 spells CATWGNNYYKKLF. In nucleotides, the CDR3 is TGTGCCACCTGGGGCAATAATTATTATAAGAAACTCTTT. This sequence joins TRGV8 and TRGJ1 or TRGJ2. V shed 5 bases and J 1 base; nucleotides not matched to a gene: 5. Germline V CDR1 and CDR2: VENAVY, YDSYNSRV. The CDR3 runs to 13 residues.

V usage is TRGV4 and J usage is TRGJP2. Here the J gene was assigned by germline matching of the DNA, as TCRdb has none. Trimming removed 5 bases from V and 3 bases from J; junction bases left unmatched: 3. CDR3 size: 13 residues. The germline V gene has CDR1 EGSTGY and CDR2 YDSYTSSV. The CDR3 here is CATWGRSDWIKTF. CDR3 bases: TGTGCCACCTGGGGCCGTAGTGATTGGATCAAGACGTTT.

For this clone: Other nucleotide sequences in the sample specify the same CDR3. The chain carries TRGV4 and TRGJ1 or TRGJ2. TCRdb records no J gene; here it was assigned by comparing the DNA to germline. Per germline, CDR1 EGSTGY and CDR2 YDSYTSSV. The CDR3 is made up of 12 amino acids. The ends lost 5 bases at V and 1 base at J; junction bases unmatched: 2. The CDR3 DNA sequence: TGTGCCACCTGGGCCAATTATTATAAGAAACTCTTT. It codes for CATWANYYKKLF.

Remarks on this clone: A junction boundary mismatches the germline segment, possibly from a read error. The chain uses TRGV4 and TRGJ1 or TRGJ2. TCRdb records no J gene; here it was assigned by comparing the DNA to germline. Germline values: CDR1 EGSTGY, CDR2 YDSYTSSV. The CDR3 spans 11 residues. CDR3 residues: CAPWAPYKKLF. The CDR3 DNA reads TGTGCCCCCTGGGCCCCCTATAAGAAACTCTTT.

This chain connects TRGV5 to TRGJ1 or TRGJ2. The J gene comes from matching the DNA to germline here; TCRdb lacks it. J gave up 0 bases and V 2 bases, and 4 bases lay outside the gene matches. The germline V gene encodes CDR1 VINAFY and CDR2 YDVSNSKD. This CDR3 region has 14 residues. CDR3 sequence reads: CATWDNLNYYKKLF. CDR3 in DNA: TGTGCCACCTGGGACAATCTGAATTATTATAAGAAACTCTTT.

This clone is large within its sample. Germline and junction disagree at one end, which may indicate a read error. This rearrangement joins TRGV8 to TRGJ1 or TRGJ2. The CDR3 length is 11 residues. Looked up from germline, CDR1 is VENAVY and CDR2 is YDSYNSRV. The chain's CDR3 is CATGEGYKKLF. The CDR3 DNA reads TGTGCCACCGGGGAGGGGTATAAGAAACTCTTT.

A note on this clone: At one of its ends the junction is not consistent with the germline gene, which may arise from a read error. The V gene is TRGV8, the J gene TRGJ1 or TRGJ2. The J gene comes from matching the DNA to germline here; TCRdb lacks it. CDR3 length: 13 amino acids. The germline CDR1 and CDR2 sequences are VENAVY and YDSYNSRV. The CDR3: CATGDQVYYKKLF. CDR3 DNA sequence: TGTGCCACCGGGGATCAAGTTTATTATAAGAAACTCTTT.